One sample yielded the 13 T cell receptor beta chains listed below, sequenced in a study of T cells after yellow fever vaccination (dated 2019 in TCRdb). This specimen's treatment or condition label, interpreted: live attenuated yellow fever vaccine strain. Preparation of the library involved 5' RACE. Sequencer: Illumina NovaSeq 6000. The public reads were run again by TCRdb, first through fastp at Q25 and then through MiXCR, and only productive beta chains were kept. One record per CDR3 amino acid sequence lists the most common genes and DNA. Counted in this sample were around 310,000 distinct CDR3 sequences; 3% to 4.5% of them appeared once. Approximately 25% of the sample is in the top ten clones. The sequenced sample was PBMCs, obtained 5 days after the yellow fever booster vaccination. Receptors were obtained from a man between 18 and 29 years old who received the YFV17D yellow fever vaccine.

Ten or more counts support this clonotype. The chain joins TRBV5-1 to TRBJ2-1; the D gene could be TRBD1 or TRBD2 (5 bases each). V lost 4 bases to trimming and J lost 0 bases, with 8 bases between them. Germline V gives CDR1 SGHRS, CDR2 YFSETQ. CDR3 length: 14 residues. The chain's CDR3 is CASSAGSSYNEQFF. CDR3 in DNA: TGCGCCAGCAGCGCAGGGAGCTCCTACAATGAGCAGTTCTTC.

This clonotype was recorded a few times. The CDR3 DNA is TGTGCCAGCAACGATAATAGCAGGGGGCCCGGCGGGGAGCTGTTTTTT. Encoded protein: CASNDNSRGPGGELFF. The chain links TRBV7-2 to TRBJ2-2, with 8 bases identical to TRBD1. Looked up from germline, CDR1 is SGHTA and CDR2 is FQGNSA. With V trimmed by 7 bases and J by 7 bases, 14 bases remained unmatched. This CDR3 is built from 16 residues.

This clonotype occurred a few times. The chain carries TRBV10-2 and TRBJ1-1, with D perhaps TRBD1 (6 bases). The V gene lost 8 bases and the J gene lost 1 base, with 11 bases spanning the gap. Germline V gives CDR1 WSHSY, CDR2 SAAADI. The CDR3 is 13 amino acids. CDR3 in DNA: TGCGCCAGCCGACAGGTGAAGAACACTGAAGCTTTCTTT. Translated: CASRQVKNTEAFF.

This clonotype came up a few times. The genes are TRBV10-3 and TRBJ2-3, with D possibly being TRBD2 (6 bases). V was cut by 3 bases and J by 1 base, with 11 bases left in between. The CDR3 sequence is 15 residues long. CDR1 and CDR2 (germline): ENHRY, SYGVKD. CDR3 coding DNA: TGTGCCATCAGTGACCCACTAGCCCGCACAGATACGCAGTATTTT. Its translation is CAISDPLARTDTQYF.

The V gene is TRBV6-2 or TRBV6-3, the J gene TRBJ2-7; TRBD2 might be the D (5 bases). The CDR3 extends over 14 amino acids. CDR1 and CDR2 (germline): MNHEY, SVGEGT. The V gene lost 5 bases and the J gene lost 6 bases, with 17 bases spanning the gap. This CDR3 is CASSPPTGMTEQYV. In nucleotides, the CDR3 is TGTGCCAGCAGTCCTCCGACGGGAATGACCGAGCAGTACGTC.

This clonotype was recorded many times. The CDR3 here is CASSFSSGGSYNEQFF. CDR3 bases: TGCGCCAGCAGCTTCTCTAGCGGGGGGTCCTACAATGAGCAGTTCTTC. The chain recombines TRBV5-1 with TRBJ2-1; 11 bases map to TRBD2. The CDR3 is 16 residues long. After removal of 2 bases from V and 1 base from J, the junction contained 2 bases not matched to a gene. Looked up from germline, CDR1 is SGHRS and CDR2 is YFSETQ.

The V gene is TRBV7-2, the J gene TRBJ2-5; D remains unclear. The V gene's germline CDR1 is SGHTA and CDR2 FQGNSA. There are 12 residues in the CDR3. Trimming pared 5 bases from V and 0 bases from J, leaving 4 bases between. The DNA for the CDR3 is TGTGCCAGCAGCGCCCACCAAGAGACCCAGTACTTC. Encoded protein: CASSAHQETQYF.

There are many counts of this clonotype. The chain couples TRBV29-1 to TRBJ2-4, with 13 positions matching TRBD2. The V gene end was trimmed by 6 bases and the J gene end by 1 base; junction bases not matched to a gene: 3. Germline assignment: CDR1 SQVTM and CDR2 ANQGSEA. The CDR3 consists of 15 residues. CDR3 amino acids: CSVQTSGGAKNIQYF. CDR3 coding DNA: TGCAGCGTCCAGACTAGCGGGGGGGCCAAAAACATTCAGTACTTC.

The chain uses TRBV12-3 or TRBV12-4 and TRBJ1-5, with a possible D match to TRBD1 (6 bases). The CDR3 covers 15 residues. Trimming left V 4 bases short and J 0 bases short, with 10 bases between. The chain's CDR3 is CASSWTANSNQPQHF. DNA of the CDR3: TGTGCCAGCAGTTGGACAGCTAATAGCAATCAGCCCCAGCATTTT.

This clonotype was observed many times. V gene TRBV29-1 combines with J gene TRBJ2-2; D not certain. Per the germline V gene, CDR1 is SQVTM and CDR2 is ANQGSEA. Trimming stripped 5 bases from V and 0 bases from J, with 7 bases between. This CDR3 spans 13 amino acids. CDR3 sequence (DNA): TGCAGCGTTAGGAAGGCGAACACCGGGGAGCTGTTTTTT. This translates into CSVRKANTGELFF.

This clonotype was seen more than once but under ten times. The J gene is TRBJ1-5, the V gene TRBV9; D uncertain. This CDR3 is 16 amino acids long. Germline CDR1 reads SGDLS; CDR2 reads YYNGEE. The V gene lost 4 bases and the J gene lost 0 bases, with 14 bases spanning the gap. CDR3 in amino acids: CASSPTPTYSNQPQHF. The CDR3 DNA follows: TGTGCCAGCAGCCCAACCCCAACCTATAGCAATCAGCCCCAGCATTTT.

On this clonotype: The germline gene is not matched at one end of the junction; a read error may be the cause. CDR3 sequence reads: CASRMAGGADTKYF. The CDR3 nucleotides are TGTGCCAGCAGGATGGCGGGGGGGGCAGATACGAAGTATTTT. The gene calls are TRBV12-3 or TRBV12-4 and TRBJ2-3; 9 positions match TRBD2. The CDR3 covers 14 residues.

This clonotype was seen only a few times. The chain recombines TRBV20-1 with TRBJ1-5, with D possibly TRBD1 on 6 matching bases. The CDR3 is 14 amino acids. V lost 6 bases, J lost 5 bases, and 17 bases lay in between. Germline loops: CDR1 DFQATT, CDR2 SNEGSKA (reference sequence). The DNA for the CDR3 is TGCAGTGCCGCTGGGACACTTCGAGATCAGCCCCAGCATTTT. Encoded protein: CSAAGTLRDQPQHF.